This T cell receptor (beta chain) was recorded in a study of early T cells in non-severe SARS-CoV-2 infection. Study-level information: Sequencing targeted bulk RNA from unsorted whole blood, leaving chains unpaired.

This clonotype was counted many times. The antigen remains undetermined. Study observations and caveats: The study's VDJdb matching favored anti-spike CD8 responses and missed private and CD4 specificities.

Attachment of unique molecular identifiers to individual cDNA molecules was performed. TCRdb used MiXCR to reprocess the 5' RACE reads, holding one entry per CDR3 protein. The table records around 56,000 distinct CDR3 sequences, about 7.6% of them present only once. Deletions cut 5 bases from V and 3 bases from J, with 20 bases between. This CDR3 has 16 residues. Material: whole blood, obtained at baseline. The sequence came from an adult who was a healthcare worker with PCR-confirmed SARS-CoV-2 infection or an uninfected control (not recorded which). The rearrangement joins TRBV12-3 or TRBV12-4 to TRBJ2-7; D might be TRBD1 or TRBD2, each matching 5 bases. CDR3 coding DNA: TGTGCCAGCAGTCAAAACGGGTGGGACGGAAACTACGAGCAGTACTTC. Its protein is CASSQNGWDGNYEQYF.